A selection of T cell receptor beta chains follows, all from one sample in a study of T-cell memory formation after mild COVID-19. Each CDR3 protein is one row after TCRdb ran MiXCR on the 5' RACE reads. The sample gives about 160,000 distinct CDR3 sequences, roughly 30% of which show up once; approximately 12% is in the top ten. Sequencing used PBMCs or a T cell subset sorted from them (not recorded which). The receptors shown here come from an adult woman who had mild COVID-19 (a few samples of this study predate the infection). Cell type and time point are not known. The CDR3 runs from the conserved cysteine through the conserved F or W. D genes are given only for firm matches. The listing skips clone size in some rows; elsewhere it reads once, few, many or a size class.

clone_size	j_call	cdr3_length	v_call	d_call	cdr3_aa	cdr3_nt
NA	TRBJ1-6	16	TRBV19	NA	CASSNSGVAYNSPLHF	TGTGCCAGTAGTAATTCCGGAGTCGCCTATAATTCACCCCTCCACTTT
NA	TRBJ2-3	15	TRBV2	TRBD2	CASSGGLTGTDTQYF	TGTGCCAGCAGCGGGGGGTTGACCGGCACAGATACGCAGTATTTT
NA	TRBJ1-2	13	TRBV20-1	NA	CSAPRTANYGYTF	TGCAGTGCTCCCAGGACGGCGAACTATGGCTACACCTTC
NA	TRBJ2-7	15	TRBV12-3/TRBV12-4	TRBD2	CASSLSASGTYEQYF	TGTGCCAGCAGTTTATCAGCTAGCGGCACCTACGAGCAGTACTTC
many	TRBJ2-7	14	TRBV5-1	TRBD1	CASSLGTGPYEQYF	TGTGCCAGCAGCCTGGGGACAGGCCCCTACGAGCAGTACTTC
NA	TRBJ2-5	16	TRBV6-2/TRBV6-3	TRBD1	CASSQSTGARSETQYF	TGTGCCAGCAGCCAGTCCACAGGGGCCCGGTCAGAGACCCAGTACTTC
few	TRBJ2-3	15	TRBV30	TRBD2	CAWELAGASTDTQYF	TGTGCCTGGGAACTAGCGGGAGCTAGCACAGATACGCAGTATTTT
few	TRBJ1-2	15	TRBV6-5	TRBD1	CASSYSGTVDYGYTF	TGTGCCAGCAGTTACTCTGGGACAGTTGACTATGGCTACACCTTC
NA	TRBJ1-2	16	TRBV6-5	TRBD1	CASSYSDRTANYGYTF	TGTGCCAGCAGTTACTCGGACAGGACAGCTAACTATGGCTACACCTTC
few	TRBJ1-4	13	TRBV4-1	NA	CASSQSLGEKLFF	TGCGCCAGCAGCCAGAGTCTCGGGGAAAAACTGTTTTTT
many	TRBJ2-1	12	TRBV24-1	NA	CATSDVGGEQFF	TGTGCCACCAGTGACGTAGGGGGGGAGCAGTTCTTC
NA	TRBJ1-3	16	TRBV5-1	NA	CASSWGSGFSGNTIYF	TGCGCCAGCAGCTGGGGGAGTGGGTTCTCTGGAAACACCATATATTTT
NA	TRBJ2-1	18	TRBV29-1	TRBD2	CSVEDLGLLAGAYNEQFF	TGCAGCGTTGAAGATCTCGGGCTACTAGCGGGTGCCTACAATGAGCAGTTCTTC
NA	TRBJ1-6	16	TRBV10-3	NA	CAIRLGTSLQDSPLHF	TGTGCCATCAGACTCGGGACTTCCTTGCAGGATTCACCCCTCCACTTT
many	TRBJ1-1	16	TRBV5-1	TRBD1	CASSLGPGQGGTEAFF	TGCGCCAGCAGCTTGGGACCCGGACAGGGAGGCACTGAAGCTTTCTTT
NA	TRBJ2-5	15	TRBV7-9	NA	CASSHRVGAQETQYF	TGTGCCAGCAGCCACAGGGTGGGAGCCCAAGAGACCCAGTACTTC
NA	TRBJ2-7	14	TRBV6-5	NA	CASSYHRYSYEQYF	TGTGCCAGCAGTTACCACAGATACTCCTACGAGCAGTACTTC
NA	TRBJ2-7	11	TRBV12-3/TRBV12-4	NA	CASSELDEQYF	TGTGCCAGCAGTGAGTTAGACGAGCAGTACTTC
NA	TRBJ2-2	16	TRBV12-3/TRBV12-4	TRBD2	CASSPSSGGYTGELFF	TGTGCCAGCAGTCCTTCTAGCGGGGGATACACCGGGGAGCTGTTTTTT
NA	TRBJ1-2	14	TRBV29-1	NA	CSVERRGTAYGYTF	TGCAGCGTTGAACGAAGGGGAACTGCCTATGGCTACACCTTC
few	TRBJ1-1	16	TRBV7-2	TRBD1	CASSSLGGQLDTEAFF	TGTGCCAGCAGCTCCCTGGGGGGACAGTTAGACACTGAAGCTTTCTTT
NA	TRBJ2-3	15	TRBV12-3/TRBV12-4	TRBD2	CASSRTSGPTDTQYF	TGTGCCAGCAGCCGGACTAGCGGGCCCACAGATACGCAGTATTTT
NA	TRBJ1-3	14	TRBV24-1	TRBD1	CATSESGQGNTIYF	TGTGCCACCAGTGAGTCGGGACAGGGAAACACCATATATTTT
NA	TRBJ2-7	13	TRBV10-3	NA	CAISEALSYEQYF	TGTGCCATCAGTGAGGCGCTGTCCTACGAGCAGTACTTC
few	TRBJ2-3	15	TRBV7-6	TRBD2	CASSLGLAATDTQYF	TGTGCCAGCAGCTTAGGCCTAGCGGCTACAGATACGCAGTATTTT
few	TRBJ1-1	14	TRBV5-4	NA	CASTTGGDNTEAFF	TGTGCCAGCACCACGGGCGGGGACAACACTGAAGCTTTCTTT
few	TRBJ2-5	14	TRBV20-1	NA	CSAFGPRSGETQYF	TGCAGTGCTTTCGGGCCCCGATCTGGGGAGACCCAGTACTTC
few	TRBJ2-3	12	TRBV9	NA	CASSGGPDTQYF	TGTGCCAGCAGCGGGGGGCCGGATACGCAGTATTTT
NA	TRBJ1-6	13	TRBV4-3	TRBD1	CASSPDRASPLHF	TGCGCCAGCAGCCCGGACAGGGCCTCACCCCTCCACTTT
NA	TRBJ2-4	15	TRBV12-3/TRBV12-4	NA	CASSLGGLSENIQYF	TGTGCCAGCAGTTTGGGGGGGCTGAGTGAAAACATTCAGTACTTC
NA	TRBJ2-5	12	TRBV12-3/TRBV12-4	NA	CASSPEPAGQYF	TGTGCCAGCAGTCCCGAACCGGCGGGCCAGTACTTC
NA	TRBJ1-1	15	TRBV6-2/TRBV6-3	NA	CASSLMGRRNTEAFF	TGTGCCAGCAGTCTAATGGGCAGGAGGAACACTGAAGCTTTCTTT
NA	TRBJ2-1	14	TRBV12-3/TRBV12-4	TRBD2	CASTELAGGLEQFF	TGTGCCAGCACCGAACTAGCGGGGGGGCTTGAGCAGTTCTTC
few	TRBJ1-6	14	TRBV20-1	NA	CSATGVELRSPLHF	TGCAGTGCTACAGGGGTAGAGTTGCGTTCACCCCTCCACTTT
NA	TRBJ1-4	14	TRBV19	TRBD1	CASSPGQGGEKLFF	TGTGCCAGTAGTCCGGGACAGGGAGGAGAAAAACTGTTTTTT
once	TRBJ1-6	14	TRBV6-5	NA	CASSREGWNSPLHF	TGTGCCAGCTCCAGGGAAGGTTGGAATTCACCCCTCCACTTT
NA	TRBJ1-2	14	TRBV25-1	NA	CASTPDGASGGYTF	TGTGCCAGCACTCCGGACGGGGCGTCGGGTGGCTACACCTTC
NA	TRBJ1-2	14	TRBV3-1	NA	CASSRAQELYGYTF	TGTGCCAGCAGCCGCGCACAGGAGCTCTATGGCTACACCTTC
many	TRBJ2-5	14	TRBV5-1	TRBD1	CASSPGTAQETQYF	TGCGCCAGCAGCCCCGGGACAGCCCAAGAGACCCAGTACTTC
NA	TRBJ2-1	16	TRBV7-8	TRBD1	CASSFTGGPSYNEQFF	TGTGCCAGCAGCTTTACAGGGGGTCCCTCCTACAATGAGCAGTTCTTC
many	TRBJ2-1	15	TRBV25-1	NA	CASSVRGAENNEQFF	TGTGCCAGCAGTGTACGGGGGGCCGAGAACAATGAGCAGTTCTTC
once	TRBJ1-1	15	TRBV13	TRBD1	CASSPIRQGFTEAFF	TGTGCCAGCAGCCCGATTCGACAGGGATTCACTGAAGCTTTCTTT
few	TRBJ2-7	14	TRBV10-3	TRBD2	CAISDGGRPYEQYF	TGTGCCATCAGTGACGGCGGGAGGCCCTACGAGCAGTACTTC
few	TRBJ2-1	19	TRBV7-3	TRBD2	CASSLTRLAGYASYNEQFF	TGTGCCAGCAGCTTAACGCGGCTAGCGGGGTACGCCTCCTACAATGAGCAGTTCTTC
NA	TRBJ1-3	16	TRBV12-3/TRBV12-4	NA	CASSLGGPNAGNTIYF	TGTGCCAGCAGTTTAGGGGGTCCCAACGCAGGAAACACCATATATTTT
NA	TRBJ1-2	14	TRBV12-3/TRBV12-4	TRBD1	CASSQGGRTEGYTF	TGTGCCAGCAGCCAGGGGGGACGTACGGAAGGCTACACCTTC